These T cell receptor beta chains were read from a single sample in a study of cytomegalovirus exposure and HLA in healthy donors. Measured with immunoSEQ multiplex PCR; TCRdb has only the in-frame clones, and not every one. Among some 150,000 clones listed, roughly 83% were seen once. Sample: PBMCs. These receptors were taken from a man aged 35 to 55 in good health and CMV-seronegative. Each CDR3 is given with its conserved first and last residue. D genes are given only for firm matches. Clone size is given for some rows only: seen once, a few or many times, or a class if the clone is expanded.

TRBV15	TRBJ2-2	.	.	CATSRGGLAGELFF	TGTGCCACCAGCAGGGGGGGGCTGGCCGGGGAGCTGTTTTTT
TRBV2	TRBJ2-3	once	TRBD2	CASLSGSPTDTQYF	TGTGCCAGCCTTAGCGGGTCTCCCACAGATACGCAGTATTTT
TRBV27	TRBJ2-6	.	.	CASSLYNSGANVLTF	TGTGCCAGCAGTTTATACAACTCTGGGGCCAACGTCCTGACTTTC
TRBV5-5	TRBJ2-3	.	TRBD1	CASSFETGTQYF	TGTGCCAGCAGCTTTGAGACAGGGACGCAGTATTTT
TRBV30	TRBJ1-1	.	TRBD1	CAWTPGQGATEAFF	TGTGCCTGGACCCCGGGACAGGGGGCAACTGAAGCTTTCTTT
TRBV4-1	TRBJ1-2	.	.	CASSQIRGAGDYGYTF	TGCGCCAGCAGCCAAATAAGGGGCGCGGGGGACTATGGCTACACCTTC
TRBV9	TRBJ2-2	once	.	CASSVGGGGATGELFF	TGTGCCAGCAGCGTAGGTGGAGGGGGGGCAACCGGGGAGCTGTTTTTT
TRBV30	TRBJ2-7	few	.	CAWSGLAGGKSAYEQYF	TGTGCCTGGAGTGGCCTTGCCGGAGGTAAATCGGCATACGAGCAGTACTTC
TRBV4-1	TRBJ2-7	few	.	CASSHGQSSYEQYF	TGCGCCAGCAGCCACGGACAGAGCTCCTACGAGCAGTACTTC
TRBV7-7	TRBJ2-3	.	TRBD2	CASSLGSGGPTDTQYF	TGTGCTAGCAGCTTAGGTAGCGGGGGTCCCACAGATACGCAGTATTTT
TRBV11-2	TRBJ2-7	.	.	CASSFRGTSGGEQYF	TGTGCCAGCAGCTTTAGGGGGACATCGGGCGGCGAGCAGTACTTC
TRBV10-3	TRBJ1-2	.	TRBD1	CAISDRGPYGYTF	TGTGCCATCAGTGACAGGGGGCCCTATGGCTACACCTTC
TRBV7-9	TRBJ1-1	.	.	CASSSNRRGSTEAFF	TGTGCCAGCAGCTCAAATCGCAGGGGAAGCACTGAAGCTTTCTTT
TRBV7-9	TRBJ1-2	.	.	CASSSGEGYGYTF	TGTGCCAGCAGCTCCGGGGAGGGCTATGGCTACACCTTC
TRBV27	TRBJ1-1	.	.	CASSLSGGTEAFF	TGTGCCAGCAGTTTATCGGGGGGCACTGAAGCTTTCTTT
TRBV2	TRBJ2-1	few	TRBD1	CASTTDRASYNEQFF	TGTGCCAGCACTACGGACAGGGCGTCCTACAATGAGCAGTTCTTC
TRBV19	TRBJ1-2	few	.	CASTFNSGGNYGYTF	TGTGCCAGTACCTTCAACTCTGGGGGGAACTATGGCTACACCTTC
TRBV27	TRBJ2-1	once	.	CASSLLGVWDEQFF	TGTGCCAGCAGTTTACTCGGGGTATGGGATGAGCAGTTCTTC
TRBV29-1	TRBJ1-5	.	TRBD1	CSVAQGARNQPQHF	TGCAGCGTTGCCCAGGGGGCGCGTAATCAGCCCCAGCATTTT
TRBV19	TRBJ1-5	.	TRBD1	CASSFDRVSQPQHF	TGTGCCAGTAGTTTCGACAGGGTGTCTCAGCCCCAGCATTTT
TRBV6-5	TRBJ1-2	.	.	CASRVDPGSQDGYTF	TGTGCCAGCAGGGTCGACCCCGGGTCACAGGATGGCTACACCTTC
TRBV19	TRBJ1-1	.	TRBD1	CASSSGTGGTEAFF	TGTGCCAGTAGTAGCGGGACAGGGGGGACTGAAGCTTTCTTT
TRBV4-1	TRBJ1-2	.	TRBD1	CASSQVDREDYGYTF	TGCGCCAGCAGCCAGGTGGACAGGGAGGACTATGGCTACACCTTC
TRBV11-2	TRBJ2-7	.	.	CASSLVWDITYEQYF	TGTGCCAGCAGCTTAGTCTGGGACATCACCTACGAGCAGTACTTC
TRBV15	TRBJ2-7	once	TRBD1	CATSSARGQGTLYEQYF	TGTGCCACCAGCAGCGCCAGGGGACAGGGGACTCTCTACGAGCAGTACTTC